This TCR beta chain emerged from a study of cytomegalovirus exposure and HLA in healthy donors. PCR was performed using 60 Vbeta and 13 Jbeta primers. Generated by immunoSEQ multiplex PCR, the TCRdb table keeps only in-frame clones and is missing some. The sample has around 140,000 clones; approximately 80% are singletons. Germline loops: CDR1 MNHNY, CDR2 SVGAGI (reference sequence). The V end lost 5 bases, the J end lost 4 bases, and 12 bases lay between the germline ends. The CDR3 covers 14 residues. Source material: PBMCs. The source is a male donor in good health and CMV-seronegative. The chain joins TRBV6-6 to TRBJ1-5; possibly TRBD1 for D (6 bases). CDR3 residues: CASSAPGTNQPQHF. CDR3 nucleotide sequence: TGTGCCAGCAGTGCCCCCGGGACAAATCAGCCCCAGCATTTT.